The rows below give T cell receptor beta chains drawn from one sample of a study of blood T cell repertoires in COVID-19. The method was immunoSEQ multiplex PCR; TCRdb's version includes in-frame clones alone and lacks a portion of them. This repertoire shows some 150,000 clones, around 91% found once; its top ten account for approximately 3%. The sample was peripheral blood. The receptors were sampled from an older woman with active COVID-19. Both conserved end residues are part of each CDR3. The D gene is left open where the match is weak. The size of a clone is reported for some rows only, either as once, few or many, or as a class for expanded clones.

clone_size j_call v_call d_call cdr3_aa cdr3_nt
. TRBJ2-1 TRBV29-1 . CSAGGYNEQFF TGCAGCGCTGGAGGCTACAATGAGCAGTTCTTC
. TRBJ2-4 TRBV6-2/TRBV6-3 TRBD1 CASSYSTGDSPYF TGTGCCAGCAGTTACTCCACAGGGGATAGCCCGTACTTC
few TRBJ1-3 TRBV13 TRBD1 CASSSSEQGFGNTIYF TGTGCCAGCAGCTCGAGTGAACAGGGGTTTGGAAACACCATATATTTT
. TRBJ2-5 TRBV2 . CASTEGQETQYF TGTGCCAGCACCGAGGGCCAAGAGACCCAGTACTTC
. TRBJ2-7 TRBV5-5 TRBD1 CASSRQGAYEQYF TGTGCCAGCAGCCGACAGGGGGCCTACGAGCAGTACTTC
. TRBJ2-1 TRBV2 TRBD1 CASSWLQGNEQLF TGTGCCAGCAGTTGGTTACAGGGGAATGAGCAGCTCTTC
. TRBJ1-1 TRBV18 TRBD1 CASSPIQGALDTEAFF TGTGCCAGCTCACCAATCCAGGGGGCTCTGGACACTGAAGCTTTCTTT
. TRBJ2-1 TRBV28 TRBD1 CASSRQGRINEQFF TGTGCCAGCAGCCGACAGGGTAGGATCAATGAGCAGTTCTTC
. TRBJ2-2 TRBV7-2 . CASRARTANTGELFF TGTGCCAGCAGAGCGCGGACAGCGAACACCGGGGAGCTGTTTTTT
few TRBJ2-7 TRBV27 . CASSLSGADYEYGQYF TGTGCCAGCAGTTTATCGGGGGCAGACTACGAATATGGGCAGTACTTC
. TRBJ2-1 TRBV5-6 TRBD1 CASRYEGASSYNEQFF TGTGCCAGCAGGTATGAGGGGGCGAGCTCCTACAATGAGCAGTTCTTC
. TRBJ1-5 TRBV6-2/TRBV6-3 . CASSYGTRRVEPQHF TGTGCCAGCAGTTACGGGACACGTAGGGTTGAGCCCCAGCATTTT
. TRBJ2-1 TRBV7-3 TRBD2 CASSLRGGEEQFF TGTGCCAGCAGCTTACGGGGGGGAGAGGAGCAGTTCTTC
. TRBJ2-3 TRBV5-6 . CASSSNTDTQYF TGTGCCAGCAGCTCTAACACAGATACGCAGTATTTT
. TRBJ1-1 TRBV28 . CASSFIGQGNTEAFF TGTGCCAGCAGTTTCATAGGTCAGGGGAACACTGAAGCTTTCTTT
. TRBJ2-7 TRBV5-1 TRBD2 CASIEGLAGYF TGCGCCAGCATAGAGGGACTAGCGGGGTACTTC
few TRBJ1-5 TRBV7-8 TRBD1 CASSSKATGGLGQPQHF TGTGCCAGCAGCTCCAAAGCGACAGGGGGCTTAGGTCAGCCCCAGCATTTT
. TRBJ2-1 TRBV9 TRBD2 CASSVVASGSSYNEQFF TGTGCCAGCAGCGTAGTGGCTAGCGGGAGCTCCTACAATGAGCAGTTCTTC
. TRBJ2-7 TRBV24-1 TRBD2 CATSGWTSSEQYF TGTGCCACCAGTGGGTGGACTAGTTCCGAGCAGTACTTC
many TRBJ2-7 TRBV3-1/TRBV3-2 TRBD2 CASSRRPLAGRAYEQYF TGTGCCAGCAGCAGAAGGCCACTAGCGGGAAGGGCCTACGAGCAGTACTTC
once TRBJ1-1 TRBV7-8 . CASSFYTGKGEAFF TGTGCCAGCAGCTTCTACACAGGGAAGGGGGAAGCTTTCTTT
once TRBJ2-7 TRBV5-4 . CASSLGLSRERDEQYF TGTGCCAGCAGCTTGGGACTAAGTCGGGAGAGGGACGAGCAGTACTTC
. TRBJ2-1 TRBV6-2/TRBV6-3 TRBD1 CASSLWTGSFVHNEQFF TGTGCCAGCAGTTTGTGGACAGGGTCATTTGTCCACAATGAGCAGTTCTTC
. TRBJ2-3 TRBV5-4 TRBD1 CASSLGQGADTQYF TGTGCCAGCAGCTTGGGACAGGGGGCCGATACGCAGTATTTT
. TRBJ2-3 TRBV10-2 . CASTEPTDNTDTQYF TGCGCCAGCACCGAACCGACAGATAACACAGATACGCAGTATTTT
. TRBJ2-1 TRBV11-1 . CASRHFRDFTNEQFF TGTGCCAGCAGACACTTCCGGGACTTCACCAATGAGCAGTTCTTC
. TRBJ2-2 TRBV28 . CASSFPRTEGTGELFF TGTGCCAGCAGTTTCCCCAGGACCGAGGGCACCGGGGAGCTGTTTTTT
. TRBJ1-4 TRBV2 . CASTLGALGREKLFF TGTGCCAGCACCCTAGGGGCCCTGGGTCGAGAAAAACTGTTTTTT
once TRBJ2-3 TRBV12-3/TRBV12-4 . CASKARTDTQYF TGTGCCAGCAAAGCGCGCACAGATACGCAGTATTTT
. TRBJ1-5 TRBV11-2 . CASSEGAWSNQPQHF TGTGCCAGCAGTGAAGGGGCTTGGAGCAATCAGCCCCAGCATTTT
. TRBJ2-5 TRBV4-3 . CASSQSREETQYF TGCGCCAGCAGCCAATCCAGGGAAGAGACCCAGTACTTC
. TRBJ2-5 TRBV5-4 TRBD2 CASSLELANQETQYF TGTGCCAGCAGCTTGGAACTAGCGAACCAAGAGACCCAGTACTTC
once TRBJ2-2 TRBV21-1 . CASRLWTSDNTGELFF TGTGCCAGCAGACTTTGGACTAGCGATAACACCGGGGAGCTGTTTTTT
. TRBJ2-7 TRBV7-9 TRBD2 CASSPRTSGSYEQYF TGTGCCAGCAGTCCCAGGACTAGCGGCTCCTACGAGCAGTACTTC
. TRBJ2-7 TRBV5-1 TRBD1 CASSAGQAYEQYF TGCGCCAGCAGCGCGGGACAGGCGTACGAGCAGTACTTC
. TRBJ1-4 TRBV5-1 . CASSLYPGATNEKLFF TGCGCCAGCAGCTTGTACCCGGGTGCAACTAATGAAAAACTGTTTTTT
. TRBJ2-5 TRBV6-5 . CASGGGRVKTQYF TGTGCCAGCGGGGGGGGCAGGGTGAAGACCCAGTACTTC
. TRBJ2-5 TRBV25-1 TRBD1 CASSEVGQAQETQYF TGTGCCAGCAGTGAGGTAGGACAGGCCCAAGAGACCCAGTACTTC
. TRBJ2-3 TRBV7-2 TRBD2 CASSPAGGSSTQYF TGTGCCAGCAGCCCGGCTGGCGGGAGCAGTACGCAGTATTTT